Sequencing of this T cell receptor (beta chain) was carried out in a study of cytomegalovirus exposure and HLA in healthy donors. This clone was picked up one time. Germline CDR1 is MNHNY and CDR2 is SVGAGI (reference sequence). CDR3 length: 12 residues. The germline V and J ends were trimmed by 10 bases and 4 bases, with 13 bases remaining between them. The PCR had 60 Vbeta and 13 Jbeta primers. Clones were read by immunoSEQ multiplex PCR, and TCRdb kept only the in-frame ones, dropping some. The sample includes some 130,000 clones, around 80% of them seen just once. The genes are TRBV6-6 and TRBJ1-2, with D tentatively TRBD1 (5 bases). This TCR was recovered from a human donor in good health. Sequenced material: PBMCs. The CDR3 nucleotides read TGTGCCATTCGGACACAGACCTATGGCTACACCTTC. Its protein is CAIRTQTYGYTF.